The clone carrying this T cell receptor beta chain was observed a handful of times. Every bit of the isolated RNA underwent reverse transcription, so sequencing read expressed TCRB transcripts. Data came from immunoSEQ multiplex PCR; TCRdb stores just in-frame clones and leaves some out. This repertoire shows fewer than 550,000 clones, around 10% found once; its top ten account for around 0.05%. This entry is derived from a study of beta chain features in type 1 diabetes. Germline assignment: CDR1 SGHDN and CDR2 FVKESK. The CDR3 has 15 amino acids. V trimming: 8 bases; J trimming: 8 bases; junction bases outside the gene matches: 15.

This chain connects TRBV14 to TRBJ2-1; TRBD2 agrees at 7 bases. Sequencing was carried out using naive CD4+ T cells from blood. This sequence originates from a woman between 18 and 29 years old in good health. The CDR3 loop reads CASSSTSFSGHEQFF. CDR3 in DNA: TGTGCCAGCTCCTCGACTAGCTTTAGTGGTCATGAGCAGTTCTTC.